What follows describes a single T cell receptor beta chain. Its target is not known. This may come from a read error, since a much larger clone is one base off. Isolation per sample recovered at least 6.5 million PBMCs. This specimen belongs to a study of blood T cells in healthy people across ages. Study results and caveats: Across samples, TCR beta diversity tracked strongly with naive T cell percentage. The long-lived group displayed more naive CD4+ cells, plus higher diversity, than the aged donors did.

This CDR3 is built from 15 residues. Germline CDR1 reads SQVTM; CDR2 reads ANQGSEA. The authors ran a second PCR of about 6 to 12 cycles using a sample-barcoded 5' primer and a J-beta primer mix. Each CDR3 protein gets one entry after TCRdb re-called the 5' RACE reads with MiXCR. Of 1.5 million to 2 million distinct CDR3 sequences listed, about two fifths were seen once; the top ten hold more than 20%. The chain has TRBV29-1 and TRBJ2-5; D ambiguous. The J call may be mistaken, given a closer DNA end match to TRBJ2-7. The sequence derives from a human donor in good health. What was sequenced was blood. This CDR3 reads CSVEGTPEGCYEQYF. The DNA for the CDR3 is TGCAGCGTTGAAGGGACCCCGGAAGGTTGCTACGAGCAGTACTTC.